Shown below are 16 T cell receptor beta chains from a single sample sequenced in a study of T cell clonality in common variable immunodeficiency. Clones were read by immunoSEQ multiplex PCR, and TCRdb kept only the in-frame ones, dropping some. In total the sample includes about 28,000 clones, none of them seen once. The sequenced sample consisted of peripheral blood mononuclear cells. These receptors originate from a person between 18 and 70 years old in good health.

There are many counts of this clone. The sequenced fragment ends 3 residues before the CDR3 boundary, so the rest is inferred from the germline J gene. This chain links TRBV28 with TRBJ2-3, with D possibly being TRBD1 (6 bases). Germline CDR1 is MDHEN and CDR2 is SYDVKM. V lost 8 bases and J 2 bases, leaving 20 bases between the germline ends. The length of the CDR3 is 16 residues. The covered CDR3 bases are TGTGCCAGCCCCCCCACGATGGGGGCGACCACAGATACG. It is translated as CASPPTMGATTDT. Given in full, the CDR3 is CASPPTMGATTDTQYF.

With respect to this clone: Sequencing ends 3 residues short of the CDR3 end; the germline J gene provides the rest. The rearrangement uses TRBV5-1 and TRBJ2-5, with TRBD2 identical over 11 bases. This CDR3 is 14 amino acids long. The junction had 8 bases not matched to a gene; V was cut back by 8 bases and J by 5 bases. The germline CDR1 and CDR2 sequences are SGHRS and YFSETQ. CDR3: CASASGGSLETQYF. The CDR3 DNA, read in part, is TGCGCCAGTGCTAGCGGGGGGTCACTGGAGACC.

This clone was seen at least ten times. The read ends 3 residues early relative to the CDR3; the germline J gene fills the gap. The chain is built from TRBV6-1 and TRBJ1-5; 12 bases line up with TRBD1. This CDR3 spans 16 amino acids. CDR1 is MNHNS and CDR2 is SASEGT in the germline V gene. The V segment lost 4 bases and the J segment 6 bases; nucleotides outside the gene matches: 7. Partial CDR3 DNA: TGTGCCAGCAGTGGAGACCGGGACAGGGGGCGTCAGCCC. It specifies CASSGDRDRGRQP. The CDR3 in its entirety is CASSGDRDRGRQPQHF.

To note about this clone: The CDR3 extends 3 residues past the end of the read, so its final part is completed from the germline J gene. This chain joins TRBV25-1 and TRBJ2-2; 7 nucleotides line up with TRBD2. This CDR3 has 15 residues. The V and J ends lost 7 bases and 2 bases, in that order; junction bases with no gene match: 7. Per germline, CDR1 MGHDK and CDR2 SYGVNS. The part of the CDR3 DNA that was read is TGTGCCAGCATGTGGGAGCGGGGTAACACCGGGGAG. This encodes CASMWERGNTGE. The full CDR3 sequence reads CASMWERGNTGELFF.

As for this clone: The read ends 3 residues early relative to the CDR3; the germline J gene fills the gap. The V gene is TRBV18, the J gene TRBJ1-1; D uncertain. V shed 3 bases and J shed 3 bases, with 17 bases lying between them. There are 16 residues in the CDR3. Germline V CDR1 and CDR2: KGHSH, LQKENI. The chain's CDR3 is CASSPGDRGWDTEAFF. The sequenced part of the CDR3 DNA is TGTGCCAGCTCACCGGGCGATCGTGGGTGGGACACTGAA.

This clone was picked up many times. The CDR3 extends 3 residues past the end of the read, so its final part is completed from the germline J gene. The V gene is TRBV20-1, the J gene TRBJ2-1; 13 nucleotides agree with TRBD2. With 5 bases clipped from V and 4 bases from J, the junction kept 2 bases outside the gene matches. This CDR3 comprises 14 residues. CDR1 DFQATT and CDR2 SNEGSKA come from the germline V gene (reference sequence). The sequenced part of the CDR3 DNA is TGCAGTGCTTGGACTAGCGGGGGATACAATGAG. Protein sequence: CSAWTSGGYNE. The full CDR3 protein reads CSAWTSGGYNEQFF.

This clone appeared many times. The sequence runs out 3 residues before the end of the CDR3; the remainder is reconstructed from the germline J gene. The chain uses TRBV12-5 and TRBJ2-2; 10 nucleotides agree with TRBD2. V lost 4 bases and J lost 4; bases outside the gene matches: 9. In germline, CDR1 is LGHNT, CDR2 FRNRAP. This CDR3 comprises 17 residues. CDR3 bases read: TGTGCTAGTGGTTGGACTCTAGCGGGGGATTTCACCGGGGAG. Its protein is CASGWTLAGDFTGE. The whole CDR3 is CASGWTLAGDFTGELFF.

This clone was seen many times. The read ends 3 residues before the CDR3 terminus; that terminus is restored from the germline J gene. The rearrangement joins TRBV5-6 to TRBJ2-3; TRBD2 matches 7 bases. With V trimmed by 0 bases and J by 2 bases, 3 bases remained unmatched. Germline V gene sequence: CDR1 SGHDT, CDR2 YYEEEE. The CDR3 is 15 residues long. The covered CDR3 bases are TGTGCCAGCAGCTTGGCTAGCGGAACCACAGATACG. Protein sequence: CASSLASGTTDT. In full, the CDR3 is CASSLASGTTDTQYF. Combining the CDR3 with reference TRBV5-6 and TRBJ2-3 gives the whole variable domain DAGVTQSPTHLIKTRGQQVTLRCSPKSGHDTVSWYQQALGQGPQFIFQYYEEEERQRGNFPDRFSGHQFPNYSSELNVNALLLGDSALYLCASSLASGTTDTQYFGPGTRLTVL.

Of note for this clone: Read sequence stops 3 residues before the CDR3 end, and the germline J gene provides the missing end. The chain joins TRBV19 to TRBJ1-2; unclear D gene. Germline CDR1 LNHDA, CDR2 SQIVND (reference sequence). The CDR3 consists of 15 residues. V was clipped by 3 bases and J by 3 bases, with 14 bases between them. The CDR3 is CASSMSPAHDYGYTF. The CDR3 DNA, read in part, is TGTGCCAGTAGTATGTCTCCCGCGCACGACTATGGC.

This clone appeared many times. The CDR3 end is not reached by the read, which stops 3 residues before it; the germline J gene fills it in. The chain has TRBV20-1 and TRBJ1-5; 10 bases match TRBD1. The CDR3 extends over 15 amino acids. The germline V gene encodes CDR1 DFQATT and CDR2 SNEGSKA (reference sequence). V lost 4 bases, J lost 7 bases, and 10 bases stayed unmatched. The CDR3 DNA, read in part, is TGCAGTGCTAATGGCGGGACAGGGGTCGGGCAGCCC. Its translation: CSANGGTGVGQP. The whole CDR3 sequence reads CSANGGTGVGQPQHF.

The sample holds many counts of this clone. With the read ending 3 residues before the CDR3 end, the germline J gene is used to fill in that end. V and J are TRBV4-1 and TRBJ1-2, with TRBD1 matching over 12 bases. This CDR3 region has 17 residues. V trimming: 3 bases; J trimming: 4 bases; junction bases outside the gene matches: 9. The germline V gene has CDR1 MGHRA and CDR2 YSYEKL. The CDR3 protein is CASSQGDRGRSSYGYTF. The part of the CDR3 DNA that was read is TGCGCCAGCAGCCAGGGGGACAGGGGGCGAAGTAGCTATGGC.

For this clone: The read halts 3 residues ahead of the CDR3 end, with the missing end drawn from the germline J gene. The V gene is TRBV2, the J gene TRBJ2-5; the D is unclear. This CDR3 contains 12 residues. Trimming removed 7 bases at V and 7 bases at J, with 13 bases between. The germline gives CDR1 SNHLY, CDR2 FYNNEI. CDR3 region: CASKGYNLTQYF. Incomplete CDR3 DNA: TGTGCCAGCAAGGGTTACAATTTGACC. Full variable domain (missing parts from reference TRBV2 and TRBJ2-5): EPEVTQTPSHQVTQMGQEVILRCVPISNHLYFYWYRQILGQKVEFLVSFYNNEISEKSEIFDDQFSVERPDGSNFTLKIRSTKLEDSAMYFCASKGYNLTQYFGPGTRLLVL.

In this sample, this clone turned up many times. The CDR3 is cut off 3 residues early in the read; its end comes from the germline J gene. The chain recombines TRBV18 with TRBJ1-4; TRBD1 might be the D (6 bases). V shed 5 bases and J shed 0 bases, with 16 bases lying between them. CDR1 and CDR2 (germline): KGHSH, LQKENI. CDR3 length: 17 amino acids. The sequenced part of the CDR3 DNA is TGTGCCAGCTCAGGATGGGACACCCGTGCAACTAATGAAAAA. Its protein product is CASSGWDTRATNEK. The full-length CDR3 reads as CASSGWDTRATNEKLFF.

This clone was counted at least ten times. Coverage ceases 3 residues before the CDR3 finishes, and the germline J gene fills in the end. The J gene is TRBJ2-1, the V gene TRBV20-1; the match to TRBD1 covers 10 bases. CDR3 length: 13 amino acids. The V segment lost 8 bases and the J segment 4 bases; nucleotides outside the gene matches: 5. Germline CDR1 and CDR2: DFQATT and SNEGSKA (reference sequence). The sequenced CDR3 bases are TGCAGTATGCCGGGACAGGGGTACAATGAG. Translated: CSMPGQGYNE. The full CDR3 is CSMPGQGYNEQFF.

This clone has a count of ten or more. Sequencing ends 3 residues short of the CDR3 end; the germline J gene provides the rest. The V call is TRBV20-1, the J call TRBJ2-7; a weak D match, TRBD2 (6 bases). The V end was cut by 0 bases, the J end by 2 bases, with 14 bases between. Germline CDR1 DFQATT, CDR2 SNEGSKA (reference sequence). This CDR3 is built from 15 residues. CDR3: CSARDHLTRPYEQYF. CDR3 DNA, as far as it was read: TGCAGTGCTAGAGATCATTTGACTAGACCCTACGAG.

This clone came up a few times. This may stem from a read error, because a much larger clone lies one nucleotide away. From the germline J gene comes the end of the CDR3, since the read stops 3 residues before it. The rearrangement joins TRBV7-9 to TRBJ2-2; tentative D call: TRBD2 (5 bases). Germline V lookup: CDR1 SEHNR, CDR2 FQNEAQ (reference sequence). The CDR3 is 14 residues long. The CDR3 reads CASSPGLVGEKLFF. The CDR3 DNA, read in part, is TGTGCCAGCAGCCCGGGGTTAGTCGGGGAAAAG. Drawing the rest from reference TRBV7-9 and TRBJ2-2, the complete variable domain is DTGVSQNPRHKITKRGQNVTFRCDPISEHNRLYWYRQTLGQGPEFLTYFQNEAQLEKSRLLSDRFSAERPKGSFSTLEIQRTEQGDSAMYLCASSPGLVGEKLFFGEGSRLTVL.